Listed below are T cell receptor beta chains from one sample, sequenced in a study of Ad26.COV2.S vaccination and SARS-CoV-2 variants. Assay: immunoSEQ multiplex PCR; the TCRdb copy retains only in-frame clones and omits some. Here the sample spans 410,000 or so clones, roughly 90% being singletons. The sample in question was peripheral blood, obtained in a trial of Ad26.COV2.S vaccine versus placebo. These TCRs come from a person between 18 and 65 years old who received the Ad26.COV2.S COVID-19 vaccine or a placebo. Both conserved end residues are trimmed from each CDR3.

j_gene,v_gene,CDR3aa
TRBJ1-4,TRBV9,ASSSPGTGETIDEKLF
TRBJ1-4,TRBV11-2,ASSLDSNPGQLATNEKLF
TRBJ1-3,TRBV7-2,ASSLVGGPGNTIY
TRBJ1-3,TRBV3-1/TRBV3-2,ATSRGSGNTIY
TRBJ1-5,TRBV19,ASSIRPDGNSNQPQH
TRBJ1-5,TRBV19,ASSLPTGLAPQH
TRBJ2-5,TRBV18,ASSPLDTSGGETQY
TRBJ1-5,TRBV28,ASTPIGVTGNQPQH
TRBJ2-6,TRBV10-1,ASSDRDPPSGANVLT
TRBJ2-1,TRBV7-9,ASSSLDRGRNEQF
TRBJ1-4,TRBV7-2,ASSSEGATNEKLF
TRBJ2-1,TRBV18,ASSQTSGGPNLYNEQF
TRBJ1-1,TRBV18,ASSQTDRKAF
TRBJ2-2,TRBV5-1,ASSLVAMGPNTGELF
TRBJ2-2,TRBV4-3,ASSPGAQNTGELF
TRBJ2-7,TRBV7-6,ASRKNPGGYEQY
TRBJ1-2,TRBV27,ASSLRLNYGYT
TRBJ2-3,TRBV5-1,ASSLHADTQY
TRBJ1-1,TRBV7-8,ASSLSVQGALAF
TRBJ1-2,TRBV7-2,ASSLGGQAYYGYT
TRBJ1-1,TRBV3-1/TRBV3-2,ASSYGTVNTEAF
TRBJ2-1,TRBV28,ASSSTGTGALNEQF
TRBJ1-5,TRBV15,ATSRVGERQPQH
TRBJ1-5,TRBV6-2/TRBV6-3,ASSYDNQPQH
TRBJ1-3,TRBV6-2/TRBV6-3,ASSQEPGQDSNTIY
TRBJ1-6,TRBV2,ASSEGQGFFSYNSPLH
TRBJ2-6,TRBV4-3,ASSQAGLAGGSSGANVLT
TRBJ2-3,TRBV7-2,ASSWRLAGRADTQY
TRBJ1-1,TRBV6-5,ASRYTGSRNTEAF
TRBJ2-1,TRBV27,ASSPRRGTEIYNEQF
TRBJ1-3,TRBV11-3,ASSKGGSHSGNTIY
TRBJ2-5,TRBV6-6,ASSYYGPGLETQY